This T cell receptor beta chain was identified in a study of blood T cell repertoires in COVID-19. V shed 5 bases and J 2 bases; nucleotides not matched to a gene: 5. CDR1 is ENHRY, CDR2 SYGVKD, per germline. The CDR3 loop spans 14 amino acids. Data came from immunoSEQ multiplex PCR; TCRdb stores just in-frame clones and leaves some out. The profile shows approximately 240,000 clones, about 90% of them singletons. The specimen sequenced was peripheral blood. The chain uses TRBV10-3 and TRBJ1-2; TRBD1 agrees at 7 bases. This receptor was identified in a woman aged 25 to 39 who had recovered from COVID-19. CDR3 sequence reads: CAISSRQGNYGYTF. Written as DNA, the CDR3 is TGTGCCATCAGTTCTCGACAGGGCAACTATGGCTACACCTTC.